A single sample gave rise to the 28 T cell receptor beta chains below, sequenced in a study of blood T cell repertoires in COVID-19. This table comes from immunoSEQ multiplex PCR, and its TCRdb copy is limited to in-frame clones, with some not included. The data hold 25,000 to 35,000 clones, with approximately 85% observed a single time. Sequencing was done on a sample of peripheral blood. Receptors were obtained from a human donor in a cohort sampled during active COVID-19.

This sequence joins TRBV5-1 and TRBJ1-1; 11 nucleotides align to TRBD1. This CDR3 comprises 14 residues. Germline-derived CDR1 and CDR2 are SGHRS and YFSETQ. The J segment lost 8 bases and the V segment lost 3 bases, leaving 6 bases of the junction unmatched. For the CDR3, the DNA is TGCGCCAGCAGCTGGACAGGGGGCTTCGGGGAAGCTTTCTTT. As protein: CASSWTGGFGEAFF. Full variable domain (remainder filled in from reference TRBV5-1 and TRBJ1-1): KAGVTQTPRYLIKTRGQQVTLSCSPISGHRSVSWYQQTPGQGLQFLFEYFSETQRNKGNFPGRFSGRQFSNSRSEMNVSTLELGDSALYLCASSWTGGFGEAFFGQGTRLTVV.

The chain links TRBV30 to TRBJ1-2, with TRBD1 as a possible D gene (5 bases). Germline V gene sequence: CDR1 GTSNPN, CDR2 SVGIG (reference sequence). V lost 1 base, J lost 5 bases, and 8 bases lay in between. This CDR3 region has 12 residues. The CDR3 protein is CAWSEDRYGYTF. In nucleotides, the CDR3 is TGTGCCTGGAGTGAAGACAGATATGGCTACACCTTC.

This chain connects TRBV19 to TRBJ2-1; D unclear. The CDR3 covers 15 residues. Trimming shortened V by 2 bases and J by 0 bases, and 8 bases separated the two germline ends. Germline V lookup: CDR1 LNHDA, CDR2 SQIVND (reference sequence). CDR3 amino acids: CASSISASSYNEQFF. CDR3 in DNA: TGTGCCAGTAGTATAAGCGCGAGCTCCTACAATGAGCAGTTCTTC.

CDR3 bases: TGTGCCAGCAGCCCAAACCTAGCTTCAGATACGCAGTATTTT. Protein sequence: CASSPNLASDTQYF. The rearrangement joins TRBV11-2 to TRBJ2-3; TRBD2 might be the D (5 bases). Germline V lookup: CDR1 SGHAT, CDR2 FQNNGV. V was cut by 5 bases and J by 4 bases, with 13 bases left in between. CDR3 length: 14 amino acids. The full variable domain, completed using reference TRBV11-2 and TRBJ2-3, is EAGVAQSPRYKIIEKRQSVAFWCNPISGHATLYWYQQILGQGPKLLIQFQNNGVVDDSQLPKDRFSAERLKGVDSTLKIQPAKLEDSAVYLCASSPNLASDTQYFGPGTRLTVL.

V and J are TRBV7-9 and TRBJ2-1; D gene ambiguous. Trimming cost V 10 bases and J 0 bases, with 13 bases left between them. Germline lookup yields CDR1 SEHNR and CDR2 FQNEAQ (reference sequence). The CDR3 contains 14 residues. CDR3 in amino acids: CATSIGASYNEQFF. Here the CDR3 DNA reads TGTGCCACCTCGATCGGAGCCTCCTACAATGAGCAGTTCTTC.

The chain recombines TRBV11-2 with TRBJ2-3; D is perhaps TRBD2 (6 bases). V lost 0 bases, J lost 1 base, and 17 bases lay in between. The CDR3 is made up of 18 amino acids. CDR1 SGHAT and CDR2 FQNNGV come from the germline V gene. CDR3 sequence: CASSLDPIGGIGTDTQYF. CDR3 coding DNA: TGTGCCAGCAGCTTAGATCCTATAGGCGGGATAGGCACAGATACGCAGTATTTT.

The chain joins TRBV30 to TRBJ2-1; 11 positions agree with TRBD2. Trimming cost V 1 base and J 4 bases; bases outside gene matches: 3. Per the germline V gene, CDR1 is GTSNPN and CDR2 is SVGIG (reference sequence). The CDR3 extends over 15 amino acids. The CDR3 DNA sequence: TGTGCCTGGAGTGAGTGGACTAGCGGGTACAATGAGCAGTTCTTC. Translating gives CAWSEWTSGYNEQFF.

This chain connects TRBV28 to TRBJ2-5; maybe TRBD2 (6 bases). Germline CDR1 MDHEN, CDR2 SYDVKM. CDR3 length: 14 amino acids. Trimming removed 10 bases at V and 5 bases at J, with 20 bases between. CDR3 residues: CATAAPGGRETQYF. CDR3 coding DNA: TGTGCCACGGCGGCCCCCGGGGGACGGGAGACCCAGTACTTC.

V gene TRBV24-1 combines with J gene TRBJ1-5, with 7 bases identical to TRBD1. This CDR3 is built from 15 residues. The J segment lost 3 bases and the V segment lost 9 bases, leaving 10 bases of the junction unmatched. Germline V CDR1 and CDR2: KGHDR, SFDVKD. In nucleotides, the CDR3 is TGTGCCACCGGTTCGACTACAGGGGACAATCAGCCCCAGCATTTT. Its translation is CATGSTTGDNQPQHF.

The rearrangement uses TRBV19 and TRBJ1-5, with 7 bases fitting TRBD1. Germline CDR1 and CDR2: LNHDA and SQIVND (reference sequence). V lost 5 bases and J lost 2; bases outside the gene matches: 3. The CDR3 contains 14 residues. Here the CDR3 reads CASSATGGNQPQHF. Written as DNA, the CDR3 is TGTGCCAGTAGTGCAACAGGGGGCAATCAGCCCCAGCATTTT.

This clone was seen only once. This chain uses TRBV2 with TRBJ2-1, with D perhaps matching TRBD1 (5 bases). This CDR3 is built from 14 residues. Trimming pared 8 bases from V and 0 bases from J, leaving 11 bases between. The germline V gene encodes CDR1 SNHLY and CDR2 FYNNEI. CDR3: CASEAGISYNEQFF. As DNA, the CDR3 is TGTGCCAGCGAGGCAGGGATCTCCTACAATGAGCAGTTCTTC.

This clone was observed a single time. This sequence joins TRBV23-1 and TRBJ2-7, with D possibly matching TRBD1 (6 bases). TRBV23-1 has ORF status, its function being uncertain. The CDR3 has 15 residues. V lost 4 bases to trimming and J lost 2 bases, with 15 bases between them. As DNA, the CDR3 is TGCGCCAGCAGTCTCCTACACAGGGTCCCCTACGAGCAGTACTTC. The encoded protein is CASSLLHRVPYEQYF.

V usage is TRBV10-3 and J usage is TRBJ2-7; the match to TRBD1 covers 7 bases. The CDR3 is 14 residues long. Germline CDR1 and CDR2: ENHRY and SYGVKD. V shed 8 bases and J 5 bases; nucleotides not matched to a gene: 12. For the CDR3, the DNA is TGTGCCATCTGCCGCCAGGGGGTTGGCGACGAGCAGTACTTC. The encoded protein is CAICRQGVGDEQYF.

This sequence joins TRBV6-5 and TRBJ2-5; D may be TRBD2 (7 bases). This CDR3 has 16 residues. Per the germline V gene, CDR1 is MNHEY and CDR2 is SVGAGI. V lost 0 bases, J lost 5 bases, and 16 bases lay in between. As DNA, the CDR3 is TGTGCCAGCAGTTACTCGCGGCGGGGGCTCCAGGAGACCCAGTACTTC. This gives the protein CASSYSRRGLQETQYF.

This sequence joins TRBV5-4 and TRBJ2-3; the match to TRBD2 covers 7 bases. Unmatched junction bases numbered 9, after V lost 0 bases and J lost 2 bases. The CDR3 is 17 amino acids. Germline V gene lookup returns CDR1 SGHNT and CDR2 YYREEE (reference sequence). This CDR3 reads CASSLAGRGSYTDTQYF. The CDR3 bases are TGTGCCAGCAGCTTGGCCGGCCGCGGGAGCTACACAGATACGCAGTATTTT.

The rearrangement links TRBV10-3 to TRBJ2-3, with TRBD2 identical over 11 bases. The CDR3 extends over 19 amino acids. Per the germline V gene, CDR1 is ENHRY and CDR2 is SYGVKD. V trimming: 6 bases; J trimming: 0 bases; junction bases outside the gene matches: 14. The CDR3 nucleotides are TGTGCCATCAGGGTACTAGCGGGAGTGGCTTCCTTCAGCACAGATACGCAGTATTTT. As protein: CAIRVLAGVASFSTDTQYF.

This clone was recorded once. The CDR3 reads CASNIGTASNQPQHF. In DNA form, the CDR3 reads TGTGCCAGCAATATTGGGACAGCGAGCAATCAGCCCCAGCATTTT. The chain uses TRBV2 and TRBJ1-5; 7 bases are shared with TRBD1. In germline, CDR1 is SNHLY, CDR2 FYNNEI. CDR3 size: 15 residues. Trimming removed 7 bases from V and 1 base from J; junction bases left unmatched: 7. Together with reference TRBV2 and TRBJ1-5, the CDR3 gives the full variable domain: EPEVTQTPSHQVTQMGQEVILRCVPISNHLYFYWYRQILGQKVEFLVSFYNNEISEKSEIFDDQFSVERPDGSNFTLKIRSTKLEDSAMYFCASNIGTASNQPQHFGDGTRLSIL.

This sequence joins TRBV6-1 and TRBJ1-5; TRBD1 matches 7 bases. Per germline, CDR1 MNHNS and CDR2 SASEGT. This CDR3 is 14 amino acids long. Trimming at V came to 3 bases and at J to 3 bases, leaving 2 bases not matched to a gene. The CDR3 DNA reads TGTGCCAGCAGTGAGGGACAGTTCAATCAGCCCCAGCATTTT. Translated: CASSEGQFNQPQHF.

This chain joins TRBV28 and TRBJ2-7, with D maybe TRBD2 (6 bases). CDR3 length: 15 amino acids. Looked up from germline, CDR1 is MDHEN and CDR2 is SYDVKM. V was cut by 2 bases and J by 3 bases, with 14 bases left in between. CDR3: CASSLGLGRLYEQYF. CDR3 sequence (DNA): TGTGCCAGCAGTTTAGGATTGGGGAGGCTCTACGAGCAGTACTTC.

V and J are TRBV6-5 and TRBJ1-3, with TRBD1 identical over 7 bases. The CDR3 is 16 residues long. Germline assignment: CDR1 MNHEY and CDR2 SVGAGI. V shed 4 bases, J shed 0 bases, and the junction held 6 bases outside the gene matches. CDR3 sequence: CASSWSGQHSGNTIYF. CDR3 sequence (DNA): TGTGCCAGCAGTTGGTCGGGACAGCACTCTGGAAACACCATATATTTT.

In DNA form, the CDR3 reads TGTGCCAGCAGGCGGGAGGTTGGTGGAAACACCATATATTTT. Amino acids: CASRREVGGNTIYF. V is TRBV28 and J is TRBJ1-3; the D is unclear. The germline gives CDR1 MDHEN, CDR2 SYDVKM. V lost 6 bases, J lost 3 bases, and 12 bases lay in between. The CDR3 runs to 14 residues.

The rearrangement joins TRBV5-1 to TRBJ1-1, with 7 bases that match TRBD1. CDR3 size: 14 residues. Germline V gene lookup returns CDR1 SGHRS and CDR2 YFSETQ. Trimming took 4 bases from V and 11 from J; bases not matched to a gene: 14. CDR3 sequence (DNA): TGCGCCAGCAGCCCTGGGACAGAAGGCATGGCCGCTTTCTTT. It is translated as CASSPGTEGMAAFF.

This chain joins TRBV3-1 (or the pseudogene TRBV3-2) and TRBJ2-3, with 8 bases lining up with TRBD2. The germline V gene has CDR1 LGHDT and CDR2 YNNKEL (reference sequence). V lost 0 bases, J lost 4 bases, and 9 bases stayed unmatched. CDR3 length: 17 amino acids. The CDR3 loop reads CASSQDSLAGLSDTQYF. The CDR3 DNA sequence: TGTGCCAGCAGCCAAGACTCTTTAGCGGGATTGTCAGATACGCAGTATTTT.

V usage is TRBV5-8 and J usage is TRBJ2-7, with TRBD1 as a possible D gene (5 bases). V was cut by 4 bases and J by 0 bases, with 17 bases left in between. The CDR3 runs to 16 residues. CDR1 and CDR2 from the germline V gene are SGHTS and YDEGEE. CDR3 residues: CASSVKTVLSSYEQYF. CDR3 sequence (DNA): TGTGCCAGCAGCGTAAAGACAGTCCTAAGCTCCTACGAGCAGTACTTC. Variable domain in full (rest from reference TRBV5-8 and TRBJ2-7): EAGVTQSPTHLIKTRGQQATLRCSPISGHTSVYWYQQALGLGLQFLLWYDEGEERNRGNFPPRFSGRQFPNYSSELNVNALELEDSALYLCASSVKTVLSSYEQYFGPGTRLTVT.

The chain is built from TRBV5-4 and TRBJ2-5; tentatively, D is TRBD1 (5 bases). V lost 4 bases and J 1 base, leaving 11 bases between the germline ends. CDR1 is SGHNT and CDR2 is YYREEE in the germline V gene (reference sequence). The CDR3 runs 14 residues. CDR3 bases: TGTGCCAGCAGCGGAAGACAGCCCCAAGAGACCCAGTACTTC. Encoded protein: CASSGRQPQETQYF. The full variable domain, completed using reference TRBV5-4 and TRBJ2-5, is ETGVTQSPTHLIKTRGQQVTLRCSSQSGHNTVSWYQQALGQGPQFIFQYYREEENGRGNFPPRFSGLQFPNYSSELNVNALELDDSALYLCASSGRQPQETQYFGPGTRLLVL.

This clone was counted between two and nine times. This chain's CDR3 is CASSIRGAGGHQETQYF. CDR3 DNA: TGTGCCAGTAGTATAAGGGGAGCGGGGGGCCACCAAGAGACCCAGTACTTC. The V gene is TRBV19, the J gene TRBJ2-5; 9 bases match TRBD2. CDR1 is LNHDA, CDR2 SQIVND, per germline (reference sequence). The trim removed 2 bases at V and 0 bases at J, leaving 7 bases unmatched. The CDR3 covers 17 residues.

This chain uses TRBV29-1 with TRBJ2-3, with 9 bases lining up with TRBD2. The CDR3 spans 13 residues. Germline CDR1 and CDR2: SQVTM and ANQGSEA. The V gene end was trimmed by 4 bases and the J gene end by 6 bases; junction bases not matched to a gene: 5. The CDR3 bases are TGCAGCGTTGGCGGGGGGGCTCGGGATACGCAGTATTTT. It yields the protein CSVGGGARDTQYF.

The rearrangement uses TRBV6-5 and TRBJ1-1; D perhaps matches TRBD1 (5 bases). CDR1 and CDR2 from the germline V gene are MNHEY and SVGAGI. V lost 5 bases to trimming and J lost 1 base, with 11 bases between them. CDR3 length: 14 residues. The CDR3 loop reads CASSPSTGNTEAFF. CDR3 sequence (DNA): TGTGCCAGCAGTCCAAGCACAGGGAACACTGAAGCTTTCTTT.